The entry below gives a single TCR beta chain sequence along with its context. Its antigen is unidentified. This entry comes from a study of T cell responses to AZD1222 COVID-19 vaccine. Points from the study as a whole: The donor cohort was predominantly white British with a female majority, and clonal diversity may have been underestimated. The breadth and depth of Spike-specific TCRs increased once two AZD1222 doses had been given. Dominant CD4 TCR responses targeted spike regions 160-218 and 743-854.

Sequencing was performed with immunoSEQ multiplex PCR; in TCRdb, only in-frame clones are kept and a portion is missing. Of about 130,000 clones in the sample, 80% to 90% were seen once. V shed 3 bases and J shed 0 bases, with 11 bases lying between them. The length of the CDR3 is 15 residues. Germline CDR1 SGHDN, CDR2 FVKESK. This chain links TRBV14 with TRBJ1-1; tentatively, D is TRBD1 (5 bases). Sequencing used peripheral blood, obtained on day 0 of AZD1222 vaccination. The receptor's source is an adult in good health. CDR3 region: CASSHPRGVNTEAFF. In DNA form, the CDR3 reads TGTGCCAGCAGCCACCCCCGGGGGGTGAACACTGAAGCTTTCTTT.